The 14 T cell receptor beta chains given below trace back to one sample, sequenced in a study of neurological immune-mediated disorders. Documented time point: technical triplicate 2. TCRdb processed the 5' RACE reads anew with MiXCR; each CDR3 protein has one entry. The sample gives about 59,000 distinct CDR3 sequences, nearly 25% of which show up once; under 5.5% is in the top ten. Sequenced sample: PBMCs. These receptor sequences come from a man aged 60 to 75 with HTLV-1-associated myelopathy (HAM/TSP).

This clonotype was seen ten or more times. The chain has TRBV7-9 and TRBJ2-7, with 7 nucleotides matching TRBD1. The CDR3 extends over 13 amino acids. V lost 5 bases to trimming and J lost 3 bases; unmatched junction nucleotides: 4. The germline V gene encodes CDR1 SEHNR and CDR2 FQNEAQ (reference sequence). CDR3 sequence reads: CASSPGQYYEQYF. The CDR3 DNA is TGTGCCAGCAGCCCGGGACAGTACTACGAGCAGTACTTC.

This clonotype was picked up many times. The chain links TRBV4-2 to TRBJ1-1, with 10 bases lining up with TRBD1. The CDR3 has 15 amino acids. The V segment lost 1 base and the J segment 4 bases; nucleotides outside the gene matches: 3. Per the germline V gene, CDR1 is LGHNA and CDR2 is YNFKEQ. The CDR3 loop is CASSQGGQGTTEAFF. The CDR3 nucleotides read TGTGCCAGCAGCCAAGGGGGACAGGGGACCACTGAAGCTTTCTTT.

This clonotype occurred many times. The chain recombines TRBV10-3 with TRBJ2-1; no firm D call. Trimming took 9 bases from V and 6 from J, leaving 12 bases between them. The CDR3 totals 12 residues. Germline V CDR1 and CDR2: ENHRY, SYGVKD. This CDR3 is CAMGTPGNEQFF. DNA of the CDR3: TGTGCCATGGGTACCCCAGGCAATGAGCAGTTCTTC.

Concerning this clonotype itself: Given a much more abundant clone one base away, this may be a read error. This sequence joins TRBV20-1 and TRBJ2-5; 11 bases are shared with TRBD2. CDR1 DFQATT and CDR2 SNEGSKA come from the germline V gene (reference sequence). This CDR3 region has 15 residues. Here the CDR3 reads CSVDHSGGGEETQYF. DNA for the CDR3: TGCAGCGTGGACCATAGCGGGGGGGGAGAAGAGACCCAGTACTTC.

This clonotype was observed at least ten times. The chain joins TRBV5-1 to TRBJ2-2; 9 bases match TRBD1. Trimming at V came to 2 bases and at J to 6 bases, leaving 5 bases not matched to a gene. Germline values: CDR1 SGHRS, CDR2 YFSETQ. The CDR3 loop spans 15 amino acids. CDR3 nucleotide sequence: TGCGCCAGCAGCTTCTCTCGACAGGGGGCCGGGGAGCTGTTTTTT. Translation: CASSFSRQGAGELFF.

The rearrangement joins TRBV20-1 to TRBJ2-2; no clear D gene. Germline V CDR1 and CDR2: DFQATT, SNEGSKA (reference sequence). V lost 4 bases, J lost 1 base, and 22 bases lay in between. This CDR3 comprises 18 residues. The DNA of the CDR3 is TGCAGTGCTACCAACCCAGGCATCGACCAACAGAACACCGGGGAGCTGTTTTTT. Translated: CSATNPGIDQQNTGELFF.

The table lists this clonotype with many counts. This chain uses TRBV28 with TRBJ1-1; 7 bases match TRBD1. Germline-derived CDR1 and CDR2 are MDHEN and SYDVKM. The CDR3 is made up of 19 amino acids. V gave up 8 bases and J gave up 5 bases; unmatched junction bases: 26. The CDR3 loop reads CASLSFRGTVVGIRTEAFF. The CDR3 DNA follows: TGTGCCAGCCTCTCATTCCGGGGGACAGTTGTCGGGATAAGGACTGAAGCTTTCTTT.

This clonotype is labeled medium-sized. The genes are TRBV5-1 and TRBJ2-2, with D tentatively TRBD1 (6 bases). V lost 3 bases, J lost 6 bases, and 21 bases lay in between. CDR1 is SGHRS, CDR2 YFSETQ, per germline. There are 17 residues in the CDR3. The CDR3 loop reads CASSSAGQGRGPGELFF. DNA of the CDR3: TGCGCCAGCAGCTCAGCCGGCCAGGGGCGCGGACCCGGGGAGCTGTTTTTT.

This clonotype was recorded only once. This could be a read error, since a much larger clone is one nucleotide away. The V and J genes are TRBV6-5 and TRBJ2-3, with TRBD2 matching over 12 bases. V shed 6 bases, J shed 7 bases, and the junction held 5 bases outside the gene matches. CDR3 length equals 14 residues. The V gene's germline CDR1 is MNHEY and CDR2 SVGAGI. CDR3 sequence: CASSRTSGEHTQYF. CDR3 bases: TGTGCCAGCAGCCGGACTAGCGGGGAGCATACGCAGTATTTT.

This clonotype came up many times. The chain uses TRBV27 and TRBJ2-2, with D possibly TRBD2 on 6 matching bases. Germline V gene data show CDR1 as MNHEY and CDR2 as SMNVEV (reference sequence). The CDR3 is made up of 12 amino acids. V lost 4 bases, J lost 7 bases, and 7 bases lay in between. CDR3 nucleotides: TGTGCCAGCAGTTGGCGGGGCGGGGAGCTGTTTTTT. This encodes CASSWRGGELFF.

The gene calls are TRBV2 and TRBJ2-1; 8 bases are a match to TRBD1. In germline, CDR1 is SNHLY, CDR2 FYNNEI. Unmatched junction bases numbered 4, after V lost 0 bases and J lost 9 bases. This CDR3 has 14 residues. The CDR3 DNA reads as TGTGCCAGCAGTGAAGCTTCCAGGGGGCGTGAGCAGTTCTTC. This codes for CASSEASRGREQFF. Combining the CDR3 with reference TRBV2 and TRBJ2-1 gives the whole variable domain EPEVTQTPSHQVTQMGQEVILRCVPISNHLYFYWYRQILGQKVEFLVSFYNNEISEKSEIFDDQFSVERPDGSNFTLKIRSTKLEDSAMYFCASSEASRGREQFFGPGTRLTVL.

This clonotype was counted between two and nine times. The chain joins TRBV7-3 to TRBJ2-1; the D gene could be TRBD1 or TRBD2 (5 bases each). V was pared by 2 bases and J by 8 bases, with 13 bases between. CDR3 size: 14 residues. CDR1 is SGHTA, CDR2 FQGTGA, per germline. The CDR3 DNA sequence: TGTGCCAGCAGCTTAGGGTACGGGACCGATGAGCAGTTCTTC. This sequence encodes CASSLGYGTDEQFF.

This clonotype has a count of ten or more. The chain employs TRBV5-1 and TRBJ1-1, with no clear D. There are 15 residues in the CDR3. V was clipped by 5 bases and J by 0 bases, with 14 bases between them. In germline, CDR1 is SGHRS, CDR2 YFSETQ. The CDR3 region has the DNA TGCGCCAGCAGAAATAATGGCTTCCTGAACACTGAAGCTTTCTTT. It encodes CASRNNGFLNTEAFF.

The genes are TRBV7-2 and TRBJ1-5, with 11 bases that match TRBD1. The V gene's germline CDR1 is SGHTA and CDR2 FQGNSA. V gave up 5 bases and J gave up 0 bases; unmatched junction bases: 6. CDR3 length: 17 amino acids. CDR3 nucleotide sequence: TGTGCCAGCAGCGCGCGGACAGGGGGCTATAGCAATCAGCCCCAGCATTTT. It translates to CASSARTGGYSNQPQHF.